This T cell receptor (beta chain) is from a study of T-cell reconstitution after alpha-beta-depleted transplantation in children. The study, taken as a whole, reports: About two months after transplant, alpha-beta T cells reportedly came from several hundred expanded graft clones. High day-60 TCRbeta diversity in some patients came from surviving recipient T cells and thymic progenitors. By one year post-transplant, T-cell counts and diversity largely arose from T cells that were newly produced.

Preparation of the TCRbeta library involved a method that used unique molecular identifiers. One entry per CDR3 protein, called by TCRdb with MiXCR from the PCR reads. The sample consists of 250,000 to 300,000 distinct CDR3 sequences, 7.5% to 9% of them appearing once. Trimming left V 5 bases short and J 2 bases short, with 13 bases between. Germline values: CDR1 SGHTA, CDR2 FQGNSA. The CDR3 is 16 residues long. This clonotype turned up a few times. Its antigen is not known. This receptor was obtained from a female patient aged 2-15 years who had a stem cell transplant for Fanconi anemia, so the T cells may come from the graft donor. V and J are TRBV7-2 and TRBJ2-6, with D tentatively TRBD2 (5 bases). The source material was peripheral blood, sampled 360 days after TCRalphabeta/CD19-depleted stem cell transplant. CDR3 bases: TGTGCCAGCAGCCCGCGGGCTTTCGCTGGGGCCAACGTCCTGACTTTC. Amino acids: CASSPRAFAGANVLTF.